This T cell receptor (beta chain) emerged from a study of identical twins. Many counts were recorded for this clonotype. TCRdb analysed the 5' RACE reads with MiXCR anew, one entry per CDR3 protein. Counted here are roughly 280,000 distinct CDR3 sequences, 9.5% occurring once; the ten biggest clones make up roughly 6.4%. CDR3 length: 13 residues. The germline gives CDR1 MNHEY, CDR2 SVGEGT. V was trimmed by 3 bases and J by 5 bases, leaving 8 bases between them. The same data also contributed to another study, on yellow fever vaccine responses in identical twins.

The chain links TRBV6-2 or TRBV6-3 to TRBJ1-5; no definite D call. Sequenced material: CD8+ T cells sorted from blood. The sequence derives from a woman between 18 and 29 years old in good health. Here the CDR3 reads CASSYGLDQPQHF. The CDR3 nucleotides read TGTGCCAGCAGTTATGGGTTAGATCAGCCCCAGCATTTT.